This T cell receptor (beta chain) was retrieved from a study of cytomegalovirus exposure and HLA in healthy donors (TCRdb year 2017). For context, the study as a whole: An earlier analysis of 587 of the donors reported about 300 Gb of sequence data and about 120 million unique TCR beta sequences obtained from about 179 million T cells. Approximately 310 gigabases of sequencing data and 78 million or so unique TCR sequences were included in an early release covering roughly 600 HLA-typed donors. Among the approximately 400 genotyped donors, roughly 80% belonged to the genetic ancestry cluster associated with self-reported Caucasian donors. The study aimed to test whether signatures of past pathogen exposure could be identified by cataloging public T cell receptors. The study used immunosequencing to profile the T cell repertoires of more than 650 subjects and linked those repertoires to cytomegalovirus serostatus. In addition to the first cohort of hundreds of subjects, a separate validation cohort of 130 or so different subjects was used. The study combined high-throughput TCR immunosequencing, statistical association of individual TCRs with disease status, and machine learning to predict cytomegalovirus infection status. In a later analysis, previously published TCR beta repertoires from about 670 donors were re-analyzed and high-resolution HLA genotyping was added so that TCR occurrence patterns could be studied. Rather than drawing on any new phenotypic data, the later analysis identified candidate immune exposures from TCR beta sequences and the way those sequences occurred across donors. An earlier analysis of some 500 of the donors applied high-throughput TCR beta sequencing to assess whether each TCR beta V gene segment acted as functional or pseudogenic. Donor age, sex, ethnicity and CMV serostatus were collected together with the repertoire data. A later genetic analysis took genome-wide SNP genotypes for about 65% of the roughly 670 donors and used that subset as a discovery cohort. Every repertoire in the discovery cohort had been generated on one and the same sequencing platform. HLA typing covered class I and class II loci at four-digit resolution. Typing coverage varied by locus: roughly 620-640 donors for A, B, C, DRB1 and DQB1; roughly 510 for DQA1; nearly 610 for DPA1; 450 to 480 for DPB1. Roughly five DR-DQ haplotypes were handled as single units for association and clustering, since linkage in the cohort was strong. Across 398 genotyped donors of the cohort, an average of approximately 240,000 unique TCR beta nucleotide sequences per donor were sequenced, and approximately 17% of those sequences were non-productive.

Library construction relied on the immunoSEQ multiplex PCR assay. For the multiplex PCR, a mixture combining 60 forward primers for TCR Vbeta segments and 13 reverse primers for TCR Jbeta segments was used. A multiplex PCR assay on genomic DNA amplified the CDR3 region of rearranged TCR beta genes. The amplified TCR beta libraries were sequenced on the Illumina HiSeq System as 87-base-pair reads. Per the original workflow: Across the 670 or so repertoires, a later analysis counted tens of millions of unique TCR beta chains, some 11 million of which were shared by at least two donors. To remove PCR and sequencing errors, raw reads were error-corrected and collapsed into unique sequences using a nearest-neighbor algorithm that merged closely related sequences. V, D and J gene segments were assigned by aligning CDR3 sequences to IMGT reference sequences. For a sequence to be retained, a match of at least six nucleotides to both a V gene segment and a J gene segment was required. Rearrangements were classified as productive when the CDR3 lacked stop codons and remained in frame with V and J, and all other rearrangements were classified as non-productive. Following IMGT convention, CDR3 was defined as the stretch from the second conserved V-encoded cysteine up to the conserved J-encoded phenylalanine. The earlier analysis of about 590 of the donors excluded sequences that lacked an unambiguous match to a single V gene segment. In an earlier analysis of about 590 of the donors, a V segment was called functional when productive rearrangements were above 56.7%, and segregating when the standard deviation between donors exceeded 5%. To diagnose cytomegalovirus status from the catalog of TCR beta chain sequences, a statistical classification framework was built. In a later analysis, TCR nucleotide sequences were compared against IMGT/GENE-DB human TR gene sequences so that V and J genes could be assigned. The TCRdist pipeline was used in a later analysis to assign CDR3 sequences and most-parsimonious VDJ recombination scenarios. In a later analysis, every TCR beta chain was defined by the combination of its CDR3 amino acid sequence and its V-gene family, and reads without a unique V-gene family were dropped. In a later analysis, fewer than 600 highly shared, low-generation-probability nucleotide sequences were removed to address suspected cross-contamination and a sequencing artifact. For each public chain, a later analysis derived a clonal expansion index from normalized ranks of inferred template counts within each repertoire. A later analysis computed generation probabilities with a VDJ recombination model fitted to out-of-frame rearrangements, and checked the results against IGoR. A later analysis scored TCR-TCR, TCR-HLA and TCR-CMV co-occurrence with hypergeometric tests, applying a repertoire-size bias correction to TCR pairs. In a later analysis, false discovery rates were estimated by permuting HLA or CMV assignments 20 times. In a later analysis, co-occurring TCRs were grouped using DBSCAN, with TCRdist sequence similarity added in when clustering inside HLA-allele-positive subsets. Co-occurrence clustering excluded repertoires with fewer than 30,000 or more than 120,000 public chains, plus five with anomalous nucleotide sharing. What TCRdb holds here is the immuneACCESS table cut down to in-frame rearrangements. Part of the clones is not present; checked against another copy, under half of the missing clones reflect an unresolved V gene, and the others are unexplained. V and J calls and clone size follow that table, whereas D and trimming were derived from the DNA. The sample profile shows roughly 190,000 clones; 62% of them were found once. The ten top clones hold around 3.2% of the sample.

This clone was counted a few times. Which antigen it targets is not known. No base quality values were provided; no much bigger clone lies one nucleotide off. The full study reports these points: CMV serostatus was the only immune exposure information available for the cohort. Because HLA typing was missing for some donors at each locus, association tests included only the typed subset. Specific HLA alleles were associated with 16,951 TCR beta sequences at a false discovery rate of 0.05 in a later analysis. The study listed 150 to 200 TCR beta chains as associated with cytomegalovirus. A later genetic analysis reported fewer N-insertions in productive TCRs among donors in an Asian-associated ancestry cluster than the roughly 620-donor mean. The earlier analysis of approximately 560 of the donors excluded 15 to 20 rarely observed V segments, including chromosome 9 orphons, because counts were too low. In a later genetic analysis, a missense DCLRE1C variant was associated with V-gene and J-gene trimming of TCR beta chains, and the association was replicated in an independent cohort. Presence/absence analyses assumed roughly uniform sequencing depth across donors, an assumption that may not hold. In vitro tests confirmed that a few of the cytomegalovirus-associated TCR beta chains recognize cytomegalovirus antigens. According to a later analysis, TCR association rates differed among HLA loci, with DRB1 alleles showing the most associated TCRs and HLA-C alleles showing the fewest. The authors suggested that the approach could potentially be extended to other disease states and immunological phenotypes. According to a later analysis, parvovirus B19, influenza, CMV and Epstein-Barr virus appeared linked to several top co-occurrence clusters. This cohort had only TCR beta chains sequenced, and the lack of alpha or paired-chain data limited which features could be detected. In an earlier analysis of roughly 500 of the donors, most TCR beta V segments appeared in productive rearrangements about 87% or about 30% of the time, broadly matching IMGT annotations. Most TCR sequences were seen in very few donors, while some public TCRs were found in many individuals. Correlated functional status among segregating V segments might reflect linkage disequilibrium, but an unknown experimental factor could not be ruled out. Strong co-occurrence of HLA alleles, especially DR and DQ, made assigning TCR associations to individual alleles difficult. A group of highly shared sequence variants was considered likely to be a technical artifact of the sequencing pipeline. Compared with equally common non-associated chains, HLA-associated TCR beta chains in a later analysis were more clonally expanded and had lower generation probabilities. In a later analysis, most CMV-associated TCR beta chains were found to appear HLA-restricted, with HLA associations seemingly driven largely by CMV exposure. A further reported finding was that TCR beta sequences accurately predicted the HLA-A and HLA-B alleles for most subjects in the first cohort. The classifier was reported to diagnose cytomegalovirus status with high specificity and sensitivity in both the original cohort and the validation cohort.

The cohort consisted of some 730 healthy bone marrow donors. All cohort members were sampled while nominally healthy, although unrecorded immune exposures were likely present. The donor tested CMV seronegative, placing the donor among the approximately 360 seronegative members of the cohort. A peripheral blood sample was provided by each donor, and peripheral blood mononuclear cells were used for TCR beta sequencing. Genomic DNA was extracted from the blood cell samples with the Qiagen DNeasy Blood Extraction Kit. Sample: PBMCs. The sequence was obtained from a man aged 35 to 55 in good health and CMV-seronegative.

For the CDR3, the sequence is CASRSGTGKETQYF. The nucleotide sequence reads as follows: TGTGCCAGCAGATCCGGGACAGGGAAAGAGACCCAGTACTTC. The sequence links TRBV6-1 to TRBJ2-5, with 9 middle bases fitting TRBD1. The germline V and J ends show losses of 6 bases and 3 bases respectively, and no gene match explains 5 bases of the junction. The CDR3 runs 14 amino acids, cysteine and phenylalanine included. Just the 42-base CDR3 DNA is kept, in frame starting at base 1. The germline V gene encodes CDR1 MNHNS and CDR2 SASEGT.